The 22 T cell receptor beta chains presented below share a single source sample, sequenced in a study of T cells in Graves' hyperthyroidism and ophthalmopathy. Amplified TCR beta CDR3 regions derived from RNA transcripts. The study used the HTBI primer set for a first-round RT-PCR of the TCR CDR3. Using its own MiXCR run on the multiplex PCR reads, TCRdb lists one record per CDR3 protein. Altogether around 660,000 distinct CDR3 sequences are present, 45% being singletons, with the ten largest covering about 7.2%. The specimen was peripheral blood or thyroid tissue (not recorded which). The receptor source for this set is an adult man with Graves' disease, either hyperthyroidism or ophthalmopathy (not recorded which).

Concerning this clonotype: The conserved phenylalanine or tryptophan is not found at the CDR3 terminus, so this likely reflects a read error. The chain combines TRBV24-1 with TRBJ1-1, with 7 bases that match TRBD1. Germline assignment: CDR1 KGHDR and CDR2 SFDVKD. The V segment lost 4 bases and the J segment 0 bases; nucleotides outside the gene matches: 4. The CDR3 is 15 residues long. Here the CDR3 DNA reads TGTGCCACCAGTGACAGCGACAGGGTGAACACTGAAGCTTTCTCT. Translating it yields CATSDSDRVNTEAFS.

Many counts were recorded for this clonotype. The chain combines TRBV5-4 with TRBJ1-4; D may be TRBD1 (5 bases). The CDR3 extends over 13 amino acids. The germline gives CDR1 SGHNT, CDR2 YYREEE (reference sequence). V was trimmed by 1 base and J by 8 bases, leaving 9 bases between them. As DNA, the CDR3 is TGTGCCAGCAGCTTGAGGGGTGAGGAAAAACTGTTTTTT. As protein: CASSLRGEEKLFF.

V and J are TRBV19 and TRBJ2-2, with D perhaps TRBD1 (5 bases). V was pared by 10 bases and J by 1 base, with 13 bases between. CDR3 size: 14 residues. Germline CDR1 reads LNHDA; CDR2 reads SQIVND (reference sequence). The chain's CDR3 is CANIPGQNTGELFF. In DNA, the CDR3 is TGTGCCAACATCCCAGGGCAGAACACCGGGGAGCTGTTTTTT.

In its sample, this clonotype was seen a few times. The CDR3 loop reads CASSLSSGHEQYF. The CDR3 bases are TGTGCCAGCAGTTTATCGTCGGGACACGAGCAGTACTTC. This chain joins TRBV12-3 or TRBV12-4 and TRBJ2-7; D may be TRBD1 or TRBD2 (5 bases each). This CDR3 is 13 amino acids long. V was trimmed by 2 bases and J by 5 bases, leaving 10 bases between them.

The chain is built from TRBV9 and TRBJ1-1; 9 bases are a match to TRBD1. The CDR3 spans 15 residues. CDR1 SGDLS and CDR2 YYNGEE come from the germline V gene. Trimming took 4 bases from V and 3 from J; bases not matched to a gene: 7. This CDR3 reads CASSFLQGAHTEAFF. The DNA of the CDR3 is TGTGCCAGCAGCTTTTTACAGGGGGCGCACACTGAAGCTTTCTTT.

This clonotype was seen many times. The chain joins TRBV15 to TRBJ1-5; no clear D gene. Germline V gene lookup returns CDR1 LNHNV and CDR2 YYDKDF (reference sequence). V lost 0 bases and J lost 2, with 8 bases in between. The CDR3 runs 15 residues. The CDR3 loop reads CATSRDLGGNQPQHF. CDR3 in DNA: TGTGCCACCAGCAGAGATCTCGGGGGCAATCAGCCCCAGCATTTT.

The table lists this clonotype with many counts. The chain recombines TRBV12-3 or TRBV12-4 with TRBJ2-7; TRBD1 matches 7 bases. The CDR3 contains 14 residues. With V trimmed by 6 bases and J by 3 bases, 8 bases remained unmatched. The CDR3 is CASSRGGQYYEQYF. For the CDR3, the DNA is TGTGCCAGCAGCCGAGGGGGACAGTACTACGAGCAGTACTTC.

A few counts support this clonotype. V is TRBV12-5 and J is TRBJ1-6, with 10 nucleotides matching TRBD1. Germline lookup yields CDR1 LGHNT and CDR2 FRNRAP. The CDR3 length is 14 residues. V was pared by 6 bases and J by 9 bases, with 5 bases of the junction left unmatched. CDR3 protein: CASGMGQGTSPLHF. The CDR3 DNA sequence: TGTGCTAGTGGCATGGGACAGGGGACTTCACCCCTCCACTTT.

This clonotype showed up just a few times. The CDR3 DNA follows: TGTGCCTCACTAATGGGGCAGCCTAATGAAAAACTGTTTTTT. Residues: CASLMGQPNEKLFF. This rearrangement joins TRBV10-3 to TRBJ1-4; D is possibly TRBD1 (5 bases). The CDR3 length is 14 residues. Trimming pared 11 bases from V and 3 bases from J, leaving 16 bases between. In germline, CDR1 is ENHRY, CDR2 SYGVKD.

This chain joins TRBV25-1 and TRBJ1-2; D gene ambiguous. Per the germline V gene, CDR1 is MGHDK and CDR2 is SYGVNS. The CDR3 sequence is 14 residues long. Trimming shortened V by 4 bases and J by 2 bases, and 11 bases separated the two germline ends. The CDR3 is CASSGTGVNYGYTF. CDR3 coding DNA: TGTGCCAGCAGTGGTACTGGGGTCAACTATGGCTACACCTTC.

This clonotype was counted at least ten times. The chain uses TRBV2 and TRBJ1-5; D ambiguous. This CDR3 region has 12 residues. V shed 6 bases and J shed 4 bases, with 7 bases lying between them. Germline V gene lookup returns CDR1 SNHLY and CDR2 FYNNEI. CDR3 residues: CASSYLNQPQHF. The CDR3 nucleotides are TGTGCCAGCAGCTACCTAAATCAGCCCCAGCATTTT.

The J gene is TRBJ2-7, the V gene TRBV7-4; TRBD1 aligns across 7 bases. V lost 6 bases, J lost 2 bases, and 7 bases stayed unmatched. Germline V lookup: CDR1 SGHVT, CDR2 SQSDAQ. This CDR3 has 14 residues. In nucleotides, the CDR3 is TGTGCCAGCAGGAGTGGGACAGCAGCCTACGAGCAGTACTTC. Protein sequence: CASRSGTAAYEQYF.

The J gene is TRBJ1-1, the V gene TRBV30; the D is unclear. This CDR3 has 13 amino acids. Deletions cut 3 bases from V and 1 base from J, with 9 bases between. Germline values: CDR1 GTSNPN, CDR2 SVGIG (reference sequence). CDR3 loop: CAWRAVGNTEAFF. CDR3 bases: TGTGCCTGGAGGGCCGTCGGGAACACTGAAGCTTTCTTT.

With regard to this clonotype: A junction boundary mismatches the germline segment, possibly from a read error. The rearrangement links TRBV5-1 to TRBJ1-4; no reliable D call. Germline V gene sequence: CDR1 SGHRS, CDR2 YFSETQ. CDR3 size: 14 residues. As DNA, the CDR3 is TGCACCAGCAGCCCCAGTTCGGGAAGGGAAAAACTGTTTTTT. Amino acid sequence: CTSSPSSGREKLFF.

The chain is built from TRBV20-1 and TRBJ1-6; D remains unclear. Trimming left V 1 base short and J 4 bases short, with 5 bases between. The CDR3 spans 13 residues. The germline V gene encodes CDR1 DFQATT and CDR2 SNEGSKA (reference sequence). CDR3 sequence: CSARANYNSPLHF. The CDR3 DNA reads as TGCAGTGCTAGAGCGAATTATAATTCACCCCTCCACTTT.

This clonotype was seen a handful of times. The V and J genes are TRBV2 and TRBJ1-5, with D unresolved. The V gene's germline CDR1 is SNHLY and CDR2 FYNNEI. V was shortened by 7 bases and J by 3 bases, with 13 bases between the two germline ends. The CDR3 covers 14 residues. DNA for the CDR3: TGTGCCAGCAAAGGGCCAGGACCCAATCAGCCCCAGCATTTT. Translation gives CASKGPGPNQPQHF.

The chain uses TRBV2 and TRBJ1-6; possibly TRBD1 for D (6 bases). Trimming stripped 4 bases from V and 10 bases from J, with 11 bases between. CDR3 length: 13 amino acids. Germline CDR1 SNHLY, CDR2 FYNNEI. CDR3 sequence (DNA): TGTGCCAGCAGTGCGGCGGGACACTCACCCCTCCACTTT. It codes for CASSAAGHSPLHF.

CDR3 sequence: CASSLGHGNSPLHF. CDR3 sequence (DNA): TGTGCCAGCAGTTTGGGACACGGAAATTCACCCCTCCACTTT. The chain employs TRBV12-3 or TRBV12-4 and TRBJ1-6, with D maybe TRBD1 (6 bases). The CDR3 extends over 14 amino acids. Trimming took 3 bases from V and 7 from J, leaving 10 bases between them.

The chain couples TRBV29-1 to TRBJ1-2; TRBD1 matches at 11 bases. Losses at the gene ends were 5 bases for V and 6 bases for J; bases not matched to a gene: 8. The CDR3 is 14 residues long. Germline lookup yields CDR1 SQVTM and CDR2 ANQGSEA. The CDR3 DNA reads TGCAGCGTTTGGGCGGGACAGGGGGTAAATGGCTACACCTTC. It yields the protein CSVWAGQGVNGYTF.

The genes are TRBV11-1 and TRBJ1-5; 7 nucleotides line up with TRBD1. Germline V lookup: CDR1 SGHAT, CDR2 FQDESV (reference sequence). V dropped 5 bases and J dropped 3; count of bases not matched to a gene: 10. The CDR3 is 16 residues long. The CDR3, as DNA: TGTGCCAGCAGCGAGTCCAGGGGGGGGAACAATCAGCCCCAGCATTTT. This gives the protein CASSESRGGNNQPQHF. Full variable domain (missing parts from reference TRBV11-1 and TRBJ1-5): EAEVAQSPRYKITEKSQAVAFWCDPISGHATLYWYRQILGQGPELLVQFQDESVVDDSQLPKDRFSAERLKGVDSTLKIQPAELGDSAMYLCASSESRGGNNQPQHFGDGTRLSIL.

The table lists this clonotype with many counts. This chain uses TRBV7-9 with TRBJ1-5; no clear D gene. Trimming took off 5 bases at V and 2 bases at J, with 13 bases between the two ends. This CDR3 region has 15 residues. Germline CDR1 and CDR2: SEHNR and FQNEAQ (reference sequence). In nucleotides, the CDR3 is TGTGCCAGCAGCGACTCGGGTGGGCGCAATCAGCCCCAGCATTTT. The encoded protein is CASSDSGGRNQPQHF.

V and J are TRBV7-9 and TRBJ1-5; D remains unclear. Trimming shortened V by 5 bases and J by 6 bases, and 17 bases separated the two germline ends. The CDR3 length is 15 residues. Germline V CDR1 and CDR2: SEHNR, FQNEAQ (reference sequence). CDR3 sequence reads: CASSLGGGLGQPQHF. For the CDR3, the DNA is TGTGCCAGCAGCCTCGGTGGAGGCCTCGGTCAGCCCCAGCATTTT.